These T cell receptor beta chains were read from a single sample in a study of human T cells and chemical hapten exposure. TCRdb used MiXCR to reprocess the RACE reads, holding one entry per CDR3 protein. The sample lists some 53,000 distinct CDR3 sequences; 11% were seen once. The starting material was whole blood, obtained in connection with sensitization to the hapten diphenylcyclopropenone (DPC). The receptors here all came from a woman in her thirties or forties with alopecia areata. Some clones in this sample may be carry-over from other donors' samples. Both conserved end residues are part of each CDR3. A D gene is named only where the DNA matches it firmly. Clone sizes are given selectively: once, few, many, or a class where the clone is expanded.

>TRBJ2-1|TRBV11-2|few|TRBD2
CASSVSTSVYNEQFF
TGTGCCAGCAGCGTATCGACTAGCGTCTACAATGAGCAGTTCTTC
>TRBJ2-3|TRBV28|-|-
CASSFLRVTDTQYF
TGTGCCAGCAGTTTCCTTCGGGTCACAGATACGCAGTATTTT
>TRBJ2-2|TRBV18|many|TRBD2
CASSHQLAENTGELFF
TGTGCCAGCTCCCACCAACTAGCGGAGAACACCGGGGAGCTGTTTTTT
>TRBJ1-2|TRBV10-3|few|-
CAISGGREGGYTF
TGTGCCATCAGTGGGGGCAGGGAGGGCGGCTACACCTTC
>TRBJ2-7|TRBV2|few|TRBD2
CASRGQRGGPHEQYF
TGTGCCAGCAGAGGCCAGCGGGGGGGCCCCCACGAGCAGTACTTC
>TRBJ1-2|TRBV7-8|few|-
CASSSLSGEGYTF
TGTGCCAGCAGCTCCCTTTCAGGGGAAGGCTACACCTTC
>TRBJ2-3|TRBV5-5|-|TRBD1
CASSPDRVYTQYF
TGTGCCAGCAGTCCGGACAGGGTTTATACGCAGTATTTT
>TRBJ2-1|TRBV29-1|-|TRBD1
CSVDPSRGDRANEQFF
TGCAGCGTTGACCCTAGTCGGGGGGACAGGGCGAATGAGCAGTTCTTC
>TRBJ2-1|TRBV2|many|TRBD1
CATRTGTGRSSNNEQFF
TGTGCCACCCGCACCGGGACAGGGCGTTCATCAAACAATGAGCAGTTCTTC
>TRBJ2-5|TRBV6-2/TRBV6-3|-|TRBD2
CASRFGGEATQYF
TGTGCCAGCAGGTTCGGGGGGGAGGCGACCCAGTACTTC
>TRBJ1-4|TRBV7-9|many|TRBD1
CASSLGAGGAGEKLFF
TGTGCCAGCAGCTTAGGAGCAGGGGGGGCTGGCGAAAAACTGTTTTTT
>TRBJ2-7|TRBV20-1|-|-
CSARDSPPTYEQYF
TGCAGTGCTAGAGACAGCCCCCCAACCTACGAGCAGTACTTC
>TRBJ2-7|TRBV12-3/TRBV12-4|many|TRBD1
CASSPGQAEGQYF
TGTGCCAGCAGTCCAGGACAGGCTGAGGGGCAGTACTTC
>TRBJ2-6|TRBV7-9|few|-
CASSPNTVSGANVLTF
TGTGCCAGCAGCCCCAACACCGTGTCTGGGGCCAACGTCCTGACTTTC
>TRBJ1-4|TRBV7-2|many|-
CASSLQAATNEKLFF
TGTGCCAGCAGCTTACAAGCTGCAACTAATGAAAAACTGTTTTTT
>TRBJ2-3|TRBV5-1|-|TRBD2
CASSLPLAGGTDTQYF
TGCGCCAGCAGCTTGCCCCTAGCGGGGGGCACAGATACGCAGTATTTT
>TRBJ2-1|TRBV18|-|-
CASSPPERTNEQFF
TGTGCCAGCTCACCACCGGAAAGAACCAATGAGCAGTTCTTC
>TRBJ2-6|TRBV29-1|-|-
CSVEDRSLSSGANVLTF
TGCAGCGTTGAAGATCGGTCCCTCAGCTCTGGGGCCAACGTCCTGACTTTC
>TRBJ2-4|TRBV11-2|many|-
CASSLSGAKNIQYF
TGTGCCAGCAGCCTCAGTGGAGCCAAAAACATTCAGTACTTC
>TRBJ2-7|TRBV9|-|TRBD1
CASSGQGQAYEQYF
TGTGCCAGCAGCGGACAGGGCCAGGCCTACGAGCAGTACTTC